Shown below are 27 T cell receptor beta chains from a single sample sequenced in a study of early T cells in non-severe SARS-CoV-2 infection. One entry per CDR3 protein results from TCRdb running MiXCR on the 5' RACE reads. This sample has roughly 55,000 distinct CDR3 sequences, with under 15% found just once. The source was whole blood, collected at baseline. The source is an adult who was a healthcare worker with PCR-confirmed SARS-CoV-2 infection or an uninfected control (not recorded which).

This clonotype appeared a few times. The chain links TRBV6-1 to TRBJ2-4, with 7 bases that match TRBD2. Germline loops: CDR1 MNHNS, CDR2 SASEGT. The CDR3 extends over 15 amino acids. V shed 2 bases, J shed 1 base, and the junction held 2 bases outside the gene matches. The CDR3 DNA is TGTGCCAGCAGTGAAAAGCGGGGCGCCAAAAACATTCAGTACTTC. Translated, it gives CASSEKRGAKNIQYF.

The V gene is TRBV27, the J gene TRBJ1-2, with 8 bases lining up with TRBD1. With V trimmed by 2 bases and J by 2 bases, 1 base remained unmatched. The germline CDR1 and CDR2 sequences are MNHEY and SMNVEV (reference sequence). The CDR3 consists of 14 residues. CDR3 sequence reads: CASSLQGANYGYTF. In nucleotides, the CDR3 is TGTGCCAGCAGTTTACAGGGGGCAAACTATGGCTACACCTTC.

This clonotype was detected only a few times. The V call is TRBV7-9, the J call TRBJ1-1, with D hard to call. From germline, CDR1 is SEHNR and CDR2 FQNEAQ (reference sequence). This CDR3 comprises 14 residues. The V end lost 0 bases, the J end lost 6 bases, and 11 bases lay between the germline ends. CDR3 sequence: CASSLAPRAPEAFF. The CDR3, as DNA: TGTGCCAGCAGCTTAGCGCCAAGGGCGCCTGAAGCTTTCTTT.

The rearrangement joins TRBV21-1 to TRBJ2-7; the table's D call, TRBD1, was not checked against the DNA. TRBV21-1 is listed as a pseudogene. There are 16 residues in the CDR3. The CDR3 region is CASSKAGDTSLYEQYF. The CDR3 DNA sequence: TGTGCCAGCAGCAAAGCGGGGGACACGTCACTCTACGAGCAGTACTTC.

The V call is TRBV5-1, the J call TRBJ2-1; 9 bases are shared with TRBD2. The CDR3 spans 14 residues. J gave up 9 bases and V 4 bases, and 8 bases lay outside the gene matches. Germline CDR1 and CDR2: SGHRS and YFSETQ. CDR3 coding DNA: TGCGCCAGCAGCGGGGTTAGCGGGGGTGGTGAGCAGTTCTTC. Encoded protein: CASSGVSGGGEQFF.

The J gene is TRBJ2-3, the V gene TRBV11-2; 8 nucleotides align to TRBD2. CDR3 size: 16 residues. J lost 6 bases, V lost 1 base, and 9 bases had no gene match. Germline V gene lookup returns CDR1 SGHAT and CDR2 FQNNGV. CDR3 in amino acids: CASSLGVAGGIDTQYF. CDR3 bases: TGTGCCAGCAGCTTAGGAGTCGCGGGGGGTATCGATACGCAGTATTTT.

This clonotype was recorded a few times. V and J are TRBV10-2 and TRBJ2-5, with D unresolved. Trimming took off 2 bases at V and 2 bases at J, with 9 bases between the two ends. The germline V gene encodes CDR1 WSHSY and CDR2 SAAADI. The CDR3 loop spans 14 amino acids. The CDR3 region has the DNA TGCGCCAGCAGTGAGAGTGGCATACAAGAGACCCAGTACTTC. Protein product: CASSESGIQETQYF.

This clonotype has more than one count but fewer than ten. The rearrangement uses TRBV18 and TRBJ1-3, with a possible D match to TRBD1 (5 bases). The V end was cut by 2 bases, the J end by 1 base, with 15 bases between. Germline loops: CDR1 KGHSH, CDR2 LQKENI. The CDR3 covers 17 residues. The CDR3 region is CASSPAGADLSGNTIYF. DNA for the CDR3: TGTGCCAGCTCACCAGCCGGGGCAGACCTGTCTGGAAACACCATATATTTT. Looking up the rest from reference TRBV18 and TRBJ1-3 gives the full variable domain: NAGVMQNPRHLVRRRGQEARLRCSPMKGHSHVYWYRQLPEEGLKFMVYLQKENIIDESGMPKERFSAEFPKEGPSILRIQQVVRGDSAAYFCASSPAGADLSGNTIYFGEGSWLTVV.

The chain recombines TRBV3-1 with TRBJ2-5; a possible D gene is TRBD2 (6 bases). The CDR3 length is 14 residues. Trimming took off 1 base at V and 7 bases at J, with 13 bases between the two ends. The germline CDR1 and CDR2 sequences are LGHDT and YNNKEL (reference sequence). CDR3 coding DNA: TGTGCCAGCAGCCAAGGTACTAGCTGGGGGACCCAGTACTTC. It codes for CASSQGTSWGTQYF.

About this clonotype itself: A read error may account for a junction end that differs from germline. The CDR3 is CASSKSGGNQPQHF. DNA of the CDR3: TGCGCCAGCAGTAAGTCAGGGGGCAATCAGCCCCAGCATTTT. The V call is TRBV10-2, the J call TRBJ1-5, with a weak D call TRBD1 (6 bases). The CDR3 has 14 amino acids. Germline CDR1 is WSHSY and CDR2 is SAAADI.

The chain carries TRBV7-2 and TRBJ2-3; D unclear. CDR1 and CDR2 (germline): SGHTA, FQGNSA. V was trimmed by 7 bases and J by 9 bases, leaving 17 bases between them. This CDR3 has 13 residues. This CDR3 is CASNSLGRNTQYF. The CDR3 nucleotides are TGTGCCAGCAATTCTCTGGGAAGAAACACGCAGTATTTT.

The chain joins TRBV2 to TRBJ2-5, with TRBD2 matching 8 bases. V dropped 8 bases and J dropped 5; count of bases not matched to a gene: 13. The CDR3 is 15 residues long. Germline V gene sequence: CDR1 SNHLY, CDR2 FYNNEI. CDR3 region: CASDMFGGATETQYF. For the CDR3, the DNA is TGTGCCAGCGACATGTTCGGGGGGGCGACCGAGACCCAGTACTTC.

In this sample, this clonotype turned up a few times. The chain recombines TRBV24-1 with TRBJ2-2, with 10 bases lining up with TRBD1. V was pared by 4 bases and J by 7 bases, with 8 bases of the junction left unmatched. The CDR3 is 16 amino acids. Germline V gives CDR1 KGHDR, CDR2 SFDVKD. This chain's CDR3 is CATSDVPGQGNGELFF. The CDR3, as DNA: TGTGCCACCAGTGACGTACCGGGACAGGGGAACGGGGAGCTGTTTTTT.

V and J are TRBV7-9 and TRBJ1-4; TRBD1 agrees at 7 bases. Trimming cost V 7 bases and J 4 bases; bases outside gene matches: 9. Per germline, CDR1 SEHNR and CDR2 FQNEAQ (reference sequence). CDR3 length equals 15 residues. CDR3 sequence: CASTLGGGGNEKLFF. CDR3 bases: TGTGCCAGCACCCTAGGAGGGGGCGGTAATGAAAAACTGTTTTTT.

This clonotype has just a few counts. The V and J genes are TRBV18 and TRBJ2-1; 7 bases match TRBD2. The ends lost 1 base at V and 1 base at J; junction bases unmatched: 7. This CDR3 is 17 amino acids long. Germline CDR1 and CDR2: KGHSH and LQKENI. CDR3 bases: TGTGCCAGCTCACCACGGAGTAGCGGGCCATCCTACAATGAGCAGTTCTTC. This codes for CASSPRSSGPSYNEQFF. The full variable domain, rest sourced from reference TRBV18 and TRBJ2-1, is NAGVMQNPRHLVRRRGQEARLRCSPMKGHSHVYWYRQLPEEGLKFMVYLQKENIIDESGMPKERFSAEFPKEGPSILRIQQVVRGDSAAYFCASSPRSSGPSYNEQFFGPGTRLTVL.

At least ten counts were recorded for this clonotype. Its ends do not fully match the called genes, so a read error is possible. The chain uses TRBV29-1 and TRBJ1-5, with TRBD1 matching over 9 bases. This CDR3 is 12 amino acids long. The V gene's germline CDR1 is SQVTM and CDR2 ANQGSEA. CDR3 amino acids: CSVQDRGQPQHF. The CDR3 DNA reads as TGCAGCGTTCAAGACAGGGGGCAGCCCCAGCATTTT.

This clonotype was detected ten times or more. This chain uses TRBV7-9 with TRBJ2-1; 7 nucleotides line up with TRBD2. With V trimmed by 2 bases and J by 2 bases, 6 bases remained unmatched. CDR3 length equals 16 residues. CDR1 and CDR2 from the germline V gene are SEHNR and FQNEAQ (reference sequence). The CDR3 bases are TGTGCCAGCAGCTTATTGGGCGGGAGCGCCTACAATGAGCAGTTCTTC. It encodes CASSLLGGSAYNEQFF.

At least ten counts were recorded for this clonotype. CDR3 in amino acids: CASSLQLADTQYF. The CDR3 region has the DNA TGCGCCAGCAGCTTGCAGCTAGCGGATACGCAGTATTTT. The chain links TRBV5-1 to TRBJ2-3, with D possibly being TRBD2 (6 bases). The germline CDR1 and CDR2 sequences are SGHRS and YFSETQ. CDR3 length: 13 amino acids. Trimming removed 1 base from V and 6 bases from J, with 9 bases in between. The full variable domain, in which reference TRBV5-1 and TRBJ2-3 provide the parts outside the CDR3, is KAGVTQTPRYLIKTRGQQVTLSCSPISGHRSVSWYQQTPGQGLQFLFEYFSETQRNKGNFPGRFSGRQFSNSRSEMNVSTLELGDSALYLCASSLQLADTQYFGPGTRLTVL.

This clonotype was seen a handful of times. CDR3 sequence: CASTPSGTRSYEQYF. CDR3 nucleotides: TGCGCCAGCACCCCCAGCGGGACACGCTCCTACGAGCAGTACTTC. The genes are TRBV5-1 and TRBJ2-7; a possible D gene is TRBD2 (7 bases). Trimming stripped 6 bases from V and 0 bases from J, with 16 bases between. The CDR3 totals 15 residues. Germline CDR1 and CDR2: SGHRS and YFSETQ.

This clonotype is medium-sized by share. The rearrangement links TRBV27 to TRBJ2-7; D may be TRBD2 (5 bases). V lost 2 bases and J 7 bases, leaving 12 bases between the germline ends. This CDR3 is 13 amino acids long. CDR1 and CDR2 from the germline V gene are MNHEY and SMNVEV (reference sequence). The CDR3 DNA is TGTGCCAGCAGTTTACCCCCCCCGGGGGAGCAGTACTTC. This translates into CASSLPPPGEQYF.

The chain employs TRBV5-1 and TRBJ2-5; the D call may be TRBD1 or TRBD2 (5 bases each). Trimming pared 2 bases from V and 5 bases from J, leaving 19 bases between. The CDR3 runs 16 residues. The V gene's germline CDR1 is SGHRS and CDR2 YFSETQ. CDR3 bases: TGCGCCAGCAGCTTCAACAGACAGTCCCCGGGGGAGACCCAGTACTTC. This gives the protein CASSFNRQSPGETQYF.

CDR3 DNA: TGCAGTGCTAGACCGAGGACTAGCGGGGGGCCCCAGCAGTTCTTC. Translating it yields CSARPRTSGGPQQFF. The chain uses TRBV20-1 and TRBJ2-1; 14 bases agree with TRBD2. The CDR3 loop spans 15 amino acids. Germline CDR1 is DFQATT and CDR2 is SNEGSKA (reference sequence). V lost 2 bases and J lost 11; bases outside the gene matches: 8.

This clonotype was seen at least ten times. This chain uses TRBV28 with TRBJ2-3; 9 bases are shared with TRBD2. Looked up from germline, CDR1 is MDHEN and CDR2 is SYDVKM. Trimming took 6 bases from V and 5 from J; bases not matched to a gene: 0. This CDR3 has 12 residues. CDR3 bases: TGTGCCAGCAGACTAGCGGGAGATACGCAGTATTTT. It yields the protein CASRLAGDTQYF. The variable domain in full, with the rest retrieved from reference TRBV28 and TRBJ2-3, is DVKVTQSSRYLVKRTGEKVFLECVQDMDHENMFWYRQDPGLGLRLIYFSYDVKMKEKGDIPEGYSVSREKKERFSLILESASTNQTSMYLCASRLAGDTQYFGPGTRLTVL.

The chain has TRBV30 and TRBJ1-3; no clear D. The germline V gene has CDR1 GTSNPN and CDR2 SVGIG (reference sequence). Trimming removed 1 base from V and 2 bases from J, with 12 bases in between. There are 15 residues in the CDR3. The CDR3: CAWSGVVTPGNTIYF. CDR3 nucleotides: TGTGCCTGGAGTGGTGTAGTAACACCTGGAAACACCATATATTTT.

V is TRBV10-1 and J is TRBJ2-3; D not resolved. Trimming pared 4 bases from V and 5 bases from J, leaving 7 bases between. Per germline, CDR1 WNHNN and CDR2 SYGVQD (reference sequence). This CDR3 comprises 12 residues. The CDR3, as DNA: TGCGCCAGCAGTGGGGCGCGAGATACGCAGTATTTT. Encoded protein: CASSGARDTQYF.

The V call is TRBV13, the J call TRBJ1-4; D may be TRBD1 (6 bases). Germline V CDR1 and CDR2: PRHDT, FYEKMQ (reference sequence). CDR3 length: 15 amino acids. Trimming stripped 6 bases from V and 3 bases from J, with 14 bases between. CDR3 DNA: TGTGCCAGCAGACCCAACAGGGAGTCTAATGAAAAACTGTTTTTT. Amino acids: CASRPNRESNEKLFF.

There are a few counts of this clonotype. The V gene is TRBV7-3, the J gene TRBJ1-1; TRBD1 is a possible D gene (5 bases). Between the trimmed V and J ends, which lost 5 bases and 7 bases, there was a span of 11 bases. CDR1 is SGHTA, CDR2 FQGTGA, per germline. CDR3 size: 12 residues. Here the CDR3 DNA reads TGTGCCAGCAGCCTCAACCAGGGTGAAGCTTTCTTT. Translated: CASSLNQGEAFF.